The 2 T cell receptor beta chains below all came from one sample that was sequenced in a study of blood T cell repertoires in COVID-19. The method was immunoSEQ multiplex PCR; TCRdb's version includes in-frame clones alone and lacks a portion of them. This sample has around 36,000 clones; approximately 89% occur once, and the top ten carry about 4.2%. Sequences were obtained from peripheral blood. The source of these receptors is a man aged 55-75 years with acute or convalescent COVID-19.

The gene calls are TRBV5-1 and TRBJ2-3; tentatively, D is TRBD2 (5 bases). From germline, CDR1 is SGHRS and CDR2 YFSETQ. V lost 5 bases and J 2 bases, leaving 12 bases between the germline ends. The CDR3 runs 14 residues. The DNA of the CDR3 is TGCGCCAGCAGTCCGGGGTGGGTCACAGATACGCAGTATTTT. Amino acid sequence: CASSPGWVTDTQYF.

The chain is built from TRBV30 and TRBJ1-1; D ambiguous. Germline-derived CDR1 and CDR2 are GTSNPN and SVGIG (reference sequence). The CDR3 is made up of 14 amino acids. Trimming left V 2 bases short and J 5 bases short, with 15 bases between. The CDR3 DNA reads TGTGCCTGGAGTTTATGGACCGGGATGACTGAAGCTTTCTTT. Amino acid sequence: CAWSLWTGMTEAFF.